The 8 T cell receptor beta chains below were found in one sample sequenced in a study of blood T cell repertoires in COVID-19 (dated by TCRdb to the early 2020s). Receptor libraries were prepared by the immunoSEQ multiplex PCR assay. TCRdb obtained this table from immuneACCESS and retained in-frame rearrangements with V and J assigned. These tables miss some clones; where compared with another copy, unresolved V genes account for less than half of the shortfall, and the remainder is unexplained. Across this sample there are about 210,000 clones, with around 81% seen only once. The ten top clones hold around 9.3% of the sample. The sequencing sample was made of PBMCs or T cells enriched from blood (not recorded which). The receptor source for this set is a woman between 50 and 59 years old with acute COVID-19.

The chain joins TRBV2 to TRBJ1-3; D is perhaps TRBD1 (5 bases). The V gene lost 11 bases and the J gene lost 8 bases, with 22 bases spanning the gap. The CDR3 sequence is 14 residues long. Germline V CDR1 and CDR2: SNHLY, FYNNEI. The CDR3 nucleotides read TGTGCCCGAGACCGGGACTCGTTCCGGGACACCATATATTTT. It yields the protein CARDRDSFRDTIYF.

In DNA form, the CDR3 reads TGCGCCAGCAGCCAAGAAGTTGTCCCCAGGGGGTCTGGCTACACCTTC. Translated: CASSQEVVPRGSGYTF. The rearrangement uses TRBV4-3 and TRBJ1-2; 7 bases fit TRBD1. Germline V lookup: CDR1 LGHNA, CDR2 YSLEER. The CDR3 runs to 16 residues. V was pared by 0 bases and J by 7 bases, with 11 bases of the junction left unmatched.

On this clone itself: At the DNA level, this CDR3 is encoded by other sequences in the same sample as well. The J gene is TRBJ2-7, the V gene TRBV11-2, with 14 bases aligning to TRBD2. CDR3 length: 17 amino acids. CDR1 SGHAT and CDR2 FQNNGV come from the germline V gene. The V and J ends lost 1 base and 4 bases, in that order; junction bases with no gene match: 6. Here the CDR3 DNA reads TGTGCCAGCAGCTTAGGTGGGACTAGCGGGAGTCTTTACGAGCAGTACTTC. Translated, it gives CASSLGGTSGSLYEQYF. Filled out from reference TRBV11-2 and TRBJ2-7, the complete variable domain reads EAGVAQSPRYKIIEKRQSVAFWCNPISGHATLYWYQQILGQGPKLLIQFQNNGVVDDSQLPKDRFSAERLKGVDSTLKIQPAKLEDSAVYLCASSLGGTSGSLYEQYFGPGTRLTVT.

The chain uses TRBV29-1 and TRBJ2-7; 14 nucleotides align to TRBD2. The junction had 6 bases not matched to a gene; V was cut back by 2 bases and J by 0 bases. The CDR3 runs to 17 residues. Germline-derived CDR1 and CDR2 are SQVTM and ANQGSEA. The CDR3 loop is CSVERLAGGLPSYEQYF. CDR3 DNA sequence: TGCAGCGTTGAACGACTAGCGGGAGGGCTACCCTCCTACGAGCAGTACTTC.

The gene calls are TRBV7-8 and TRBJ2-2, with 9 positions matching TRBD2. Trimming at V came to 10 bases and at J to 0 bases, leaving 3 bases not matched to a gene. Germline V CDR1 and CDR2: SGHVS, FQNEAQ. This CDR3 has 14 residues. The CDR3 is CATVAGANTGELFF. The CDR3 DNA reads as TGTGCCACCGTAGCGGGAGCGAACACCGGGGAGCTGTTTTTT.

V and J are TRBV19 and TRBJ2-5; TRBD1 aligns across 8 bases. CDR3 length: 14 residues. Germline CDR1 reads LNHDA; CDR2 reads SQIVND (reference sequence). The ends lost 6 bases at V and 2 bases at J; junction bases unmatched: 5. For the CDR3, the DNA is TGTGCCAGTAGGAACACAGGGGGTCAAGAGACCCAGTACTTC. The encoded protein is CASRNTGGQETQYF.

The chain has TRBV11-3 and TRBJ2-3, with D maybe TRBD2 (6 bases). V lost 0 bases, J lost 2 bases, and 9 bases lay in between. Germline lookup yields CDR1 SGHNT and CDR2 YENEEA. This CDR3 is built from 15 residues. The CDR3 nucleotides are TGTGCCAGCAGCTTAGAGGGACTGTCCACAGATACGCAGTATTTT. It codes for CASSLEGLSTDTQYF. The full variable domain, in which reference TRBV11-3 and TRBJ2-3 provide the parts outside the CDR3, is EAGVVQSPRYKIIEKKQPVAFWCNPISGHNTLYWYLQNLGQGPELLIRYENEEAVDDSQLPKDRFSAERLKGVDSTLKIQPAELGDSAVYLCASSLEGLSTDTQYFGPGTRLTVL.

The chain has TRBV19 and TRBJ2-3; 12 positions agree with TRBD2. Trimming removed 3 bases from V and 4 bases from J; junction bases left unmatched: 8. Germline CDR1 is LNHDA and CDR2 is SQIVND (reference sequence). The CDR3 extends over 17 amino acids. The CDR3 bases are TGTGCCAGTAGTATCCAGACTAGCGGGAGTCTCTCAGATACGCAGTATTTT. Amino acids: CASSIQTSGSLSDTQYF.